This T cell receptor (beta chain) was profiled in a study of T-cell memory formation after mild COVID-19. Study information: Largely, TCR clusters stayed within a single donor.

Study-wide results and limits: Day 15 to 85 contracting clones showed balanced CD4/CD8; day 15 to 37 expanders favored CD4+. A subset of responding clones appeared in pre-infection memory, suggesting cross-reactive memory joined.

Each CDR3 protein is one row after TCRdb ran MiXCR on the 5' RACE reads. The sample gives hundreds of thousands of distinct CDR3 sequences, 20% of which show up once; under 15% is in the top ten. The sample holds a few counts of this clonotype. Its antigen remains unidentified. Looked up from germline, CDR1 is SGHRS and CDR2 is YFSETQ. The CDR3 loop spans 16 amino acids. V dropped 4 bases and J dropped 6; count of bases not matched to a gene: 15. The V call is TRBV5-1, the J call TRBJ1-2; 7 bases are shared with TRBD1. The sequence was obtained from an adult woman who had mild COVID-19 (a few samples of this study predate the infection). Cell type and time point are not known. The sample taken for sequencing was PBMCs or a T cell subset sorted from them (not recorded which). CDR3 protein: CASSRGDSSPKDGYTF. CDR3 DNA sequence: TGCGCCAGCAGCCGGGGGGACAGCTCCCCGAAGGATGGCTACACCTTC. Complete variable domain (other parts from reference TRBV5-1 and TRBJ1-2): KAGVTQTPRYLIKTRGQQVTLSCSPISGHRSVSWYQQTPGQGLQFLFEYFSETQRNKGNFPGRFSGRQFSNSRSEMNVSTLELGDSALYLCASSRGDSSPKDGYTFGSGTRLTVV.